Described below is a single T cell receptor (beta chain) sequence and its context. The antigen remains undetermined. This record belongs to a study of T cells after yellow fever vaccination. Findings and limits, study-wide: Most primary-vaccination clones recurred post-booster (approximately 96% CD4, around 86% CD8).

TCRdb analysed the 5' RACE reads with MiXCR anew, one entry per CDR3 protein. Here the sample spans about 400,000 distinct CDR3 sequences, 6.2% being singletons. There are 14 residues in the CDR3. Per germline, CDR1 SQVTM and CDR2 ANQGSEA. V was pared by 4 bases and J by 3 bases, with 16 bases between. The starting material was PBMCs, obtained 5 days after the yellow fever booster vaccination. V usage is TRBV29-1 and J usage is TRBJ2-7, with D possibly being TRBD1 (5 bases). The origin of this receptor is a man aged 30 to 45 who received the YFV17D yellow fever vaccine. The CDR3 sequence is CSVVRQGDRYEQYF. The CDR3 DNA reads as TGCAGCGTTGTACGGCAGGGCGATCGCTACGAGCAGTACTTC.